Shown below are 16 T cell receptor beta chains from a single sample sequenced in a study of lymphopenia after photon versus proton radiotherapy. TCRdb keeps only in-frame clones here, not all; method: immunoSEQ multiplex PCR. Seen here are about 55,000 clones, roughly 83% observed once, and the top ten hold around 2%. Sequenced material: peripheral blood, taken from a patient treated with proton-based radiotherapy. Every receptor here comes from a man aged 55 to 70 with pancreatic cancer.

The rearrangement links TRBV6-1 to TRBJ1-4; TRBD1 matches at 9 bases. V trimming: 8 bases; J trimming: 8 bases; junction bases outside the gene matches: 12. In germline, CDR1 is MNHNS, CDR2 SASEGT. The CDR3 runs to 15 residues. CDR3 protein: CASAFSGTGSEKLFF. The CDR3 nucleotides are TGTGCCAGCGCCTTTTCCGGGACAGGGAGCGAAAAACTGTTTTTT.

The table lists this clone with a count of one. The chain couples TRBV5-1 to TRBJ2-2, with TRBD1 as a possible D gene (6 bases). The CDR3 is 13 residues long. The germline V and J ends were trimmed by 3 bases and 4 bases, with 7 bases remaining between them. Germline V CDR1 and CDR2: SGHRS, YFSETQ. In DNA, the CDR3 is TGCGCCAGCAGCTCAGGGGTCACCGGGGAGCTGTTTTTT. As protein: CASSSGVTGELFF. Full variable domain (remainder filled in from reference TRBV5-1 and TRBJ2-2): KAGVTQTPRYLIKTRGQQVTLSCSPISGHRSVSWYQQTPGQGLQFLFEYFSETQRNKGNFPGRFSGRQFSNSRSEMNVSTLELGDSALYLCASSSGVTGELFFGEGSRLTVL.

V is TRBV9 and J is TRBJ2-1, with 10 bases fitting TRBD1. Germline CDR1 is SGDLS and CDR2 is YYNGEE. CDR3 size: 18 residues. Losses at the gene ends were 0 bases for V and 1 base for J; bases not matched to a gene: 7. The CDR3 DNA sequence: TGTGCCAGCAGCGTAGGGGGACAGGGGATCAGGTCCTACAATGAGCAGTTCTTC. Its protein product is CASSVGGQGIRSYNEQFF.

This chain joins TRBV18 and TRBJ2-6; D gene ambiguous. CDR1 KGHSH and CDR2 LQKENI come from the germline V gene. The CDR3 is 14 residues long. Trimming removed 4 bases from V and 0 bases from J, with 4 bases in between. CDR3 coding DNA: TGTGCCAGCTCACTGAACTCTGGGGCCAACGTCCTGACTTTC. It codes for CASSLNSGANVLTF.

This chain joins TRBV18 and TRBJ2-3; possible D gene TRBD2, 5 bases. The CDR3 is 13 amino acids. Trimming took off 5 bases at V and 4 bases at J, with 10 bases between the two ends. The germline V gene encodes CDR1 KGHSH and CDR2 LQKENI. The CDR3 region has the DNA TGTGCCAGCTCAGAGCTAGCCCCAGATACGCAGTATTTT. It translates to CASSELAPDTQYF. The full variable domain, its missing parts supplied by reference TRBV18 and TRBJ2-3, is NAGVMQNPRHLVRRRGQEARLRCSPMKGHSHVYWYRQLPEEGLKFMVYLQKENIIDESGMPKERFSAEFPKEGPSILRIQQVVRGDSAAYFCASSELAPDTQYFGPGTRLTVL.

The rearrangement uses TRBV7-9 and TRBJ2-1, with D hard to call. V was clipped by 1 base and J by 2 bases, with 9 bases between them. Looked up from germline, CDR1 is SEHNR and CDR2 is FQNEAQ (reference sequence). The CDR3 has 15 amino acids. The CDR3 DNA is TGTGCCAGCAGCTTAGTTGGATTTACCTACAATGAGCAGTTCTTC. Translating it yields CASSLVGFTYNEQFF.

CDR3 amino acids: CASSLLAGDWNEQYF. In DNA, the CDR3 is TGTGCCAGCAGCTTACTAGCGGGAGACTGGAACGAGCAGTACTTC. This chain joins TRBV5-6 and TRBJ2-7; 11 nucleotides align to TRBD2. Germline V gene lookup returns CDR1 SGHDT and CDR2 YYEEEE. The CDR3 contains 15 residues. Unmatched junction bases numbered 6, after V lost 2 bases and J lost 5 bases.

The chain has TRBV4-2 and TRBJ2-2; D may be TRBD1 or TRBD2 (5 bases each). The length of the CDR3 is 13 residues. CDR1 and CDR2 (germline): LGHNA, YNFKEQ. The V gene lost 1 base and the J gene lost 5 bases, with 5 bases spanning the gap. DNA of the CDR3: TGTGCCAGCAGCCAAGGGGGGACCGGGGAGCTGTTTTTT. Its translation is CASSQGGTGELFF.

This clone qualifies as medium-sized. CDR3 bases: TGTGCCAGCAGCCTCGTGGGTAGCAATCAGCCCCAGCATTTT. Translating it yields CASSLVGSNQPQHF. The V call is TRBV6-1, the J call TRBJ1-5; D call uncertain. CDR1 and CDR2 (germline): MNHNS, SASEGT. The CDR3 totals 14 residues. Trimming pared 6 bases from V and 0 bases from J, leaving 9 bases between.

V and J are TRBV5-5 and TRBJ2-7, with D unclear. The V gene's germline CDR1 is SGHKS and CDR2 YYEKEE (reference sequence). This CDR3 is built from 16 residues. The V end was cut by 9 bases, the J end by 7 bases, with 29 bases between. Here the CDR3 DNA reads TGTGCCACGACCGACCTACGAACAGCTATTTTACGGGAGCAGTACTTC. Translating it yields CATTDLRTAILREQYF.

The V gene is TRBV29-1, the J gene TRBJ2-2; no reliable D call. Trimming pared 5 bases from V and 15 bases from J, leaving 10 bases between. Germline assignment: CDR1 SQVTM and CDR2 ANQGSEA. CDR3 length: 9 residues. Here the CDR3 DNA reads TGCAGCGTTCTGGGGAAGGTGTTTTTT. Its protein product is CSVLGKVFF.

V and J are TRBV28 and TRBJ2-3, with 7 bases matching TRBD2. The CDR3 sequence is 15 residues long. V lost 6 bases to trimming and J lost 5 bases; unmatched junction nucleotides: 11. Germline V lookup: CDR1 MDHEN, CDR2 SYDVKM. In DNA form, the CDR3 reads TGTGCCAGCAGCCCCTGGGAGGGCCTCAAAGATACGCAGTATTTT. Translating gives CASSPWEGLKDTQYF.

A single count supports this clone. DNA for the CDR3: TGCAGCGTTGCGGACATCCTAACCTATGGCTACACCTTC. Protein: CSVADILTYGYTF. The V call is TRBV29-1, the J call TRBJ1-2, with a weak D call TRBD1 (5 bases). CDR3 length: 13 amino acids. In germline, CDR1 is SQVTM, CDR2 ANQGSEA. V was shortened by 4 bases and J by 4 bases, with 13 bases between the two germline ends.

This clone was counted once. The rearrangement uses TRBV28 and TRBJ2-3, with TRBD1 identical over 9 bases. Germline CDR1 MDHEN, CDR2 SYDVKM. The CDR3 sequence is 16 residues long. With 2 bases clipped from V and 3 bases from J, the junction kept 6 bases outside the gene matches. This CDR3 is CASSLEQGAWTDTQYF. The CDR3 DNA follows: TGTGCCAGCAGTTTAGAACAGGGGGCATGGACAGATACGCAGTATTTT.

For the CDR3, the DNA is TGTGCCAGCAGTTTTTGGGACAGGGGGCTGGATAGCAATCAGCCCCAGCATTTT. Protein sequence: CASSFWDRGLDSNQPQHF. The rearrangement uses TRBV27 and TRBJ1-5; 12 positions agree with TRBD1. The junction had 6 bases not matched to a gene; V was cut back by 3 bases and J by 0 bases. Looked up from germline, CDR1 is MNHEY and CDR2 is SMNVEV (reference sequence). This CDR3 comprises 18 residues.

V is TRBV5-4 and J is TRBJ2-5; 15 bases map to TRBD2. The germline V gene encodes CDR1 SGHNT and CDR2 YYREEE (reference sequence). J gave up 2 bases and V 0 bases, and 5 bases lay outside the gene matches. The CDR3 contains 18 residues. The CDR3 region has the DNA TGTGCCAGCAGCTTGGGGACTAGCGGGGGGGGACGGCAAGAGACCCAGTACTTC. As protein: CASSLGTSGGGRQETQYF. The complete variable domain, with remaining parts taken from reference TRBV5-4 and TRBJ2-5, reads ETGVTQSPTHLIKTRGQQVTLRCSSQSGHNTVSWYQQALGQGPQFIFQYYREEENGRGNFPPRFSGLQFPNYSSELNVNALELDDSALYLCASSLGTSGGGRQETQYFGPGTRLLVL.